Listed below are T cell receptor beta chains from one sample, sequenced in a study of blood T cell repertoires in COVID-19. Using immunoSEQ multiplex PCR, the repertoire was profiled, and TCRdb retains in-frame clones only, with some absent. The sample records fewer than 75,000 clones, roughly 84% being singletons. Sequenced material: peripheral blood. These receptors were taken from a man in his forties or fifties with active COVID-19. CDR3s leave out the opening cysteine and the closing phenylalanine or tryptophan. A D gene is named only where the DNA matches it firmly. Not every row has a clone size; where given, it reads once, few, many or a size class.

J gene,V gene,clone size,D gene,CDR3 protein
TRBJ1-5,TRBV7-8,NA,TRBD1,ASSPMDRIREPQH
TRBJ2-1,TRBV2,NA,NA,ASQGTNYNEQF
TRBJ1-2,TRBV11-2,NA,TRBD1,ASSLNRGNYGYT
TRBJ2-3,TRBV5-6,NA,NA,ASSLGAATDTQY
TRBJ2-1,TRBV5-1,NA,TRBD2,ASSLREGGEQF
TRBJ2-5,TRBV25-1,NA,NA,ASSEYGGETQY
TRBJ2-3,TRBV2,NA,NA,ASKLRLATDTQY
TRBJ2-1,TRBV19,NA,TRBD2,ASSNKGTSIGNEQF
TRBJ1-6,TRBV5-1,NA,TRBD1,ASSLNGGTGGSPLH
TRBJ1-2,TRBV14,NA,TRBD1,ASSQVTGSYGYT
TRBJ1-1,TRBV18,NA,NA,ASSPDVPSGGTEAF
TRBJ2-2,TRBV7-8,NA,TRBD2,ASKTSGGQNTGELF
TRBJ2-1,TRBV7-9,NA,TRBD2,ASSYGTSGRYNEQF
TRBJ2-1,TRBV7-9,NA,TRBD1,ASSFGQGAYNEQF
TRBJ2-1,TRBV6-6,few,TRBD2,ASSYSGLAGDEQF
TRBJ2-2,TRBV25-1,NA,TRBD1,ASSPGQGNGELF
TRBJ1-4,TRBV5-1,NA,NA,ASSLGGSTNEKLF
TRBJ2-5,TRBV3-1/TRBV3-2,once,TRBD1,ASSQDPQGARETQY
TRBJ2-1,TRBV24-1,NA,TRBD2,ATGLAGFNEQF
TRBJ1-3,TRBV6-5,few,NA,ASSRQGSSGNTIY
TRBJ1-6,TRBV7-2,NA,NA,ASSPSAHPDNSPLH
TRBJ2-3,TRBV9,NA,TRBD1,ASSLRQGPDTQY
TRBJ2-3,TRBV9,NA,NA,ASSPRWISTDTQY
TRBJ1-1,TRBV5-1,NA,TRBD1,ASSPRQGGINTEAF
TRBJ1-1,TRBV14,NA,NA,ASSQVQGRGAF
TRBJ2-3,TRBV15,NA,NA,ATSRDSPSTDTQY
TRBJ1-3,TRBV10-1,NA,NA,ASSRDTTGNTIY
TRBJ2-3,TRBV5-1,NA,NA,ASSLSQGTDTQY
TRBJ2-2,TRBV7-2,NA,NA,ASSLRRQGSTGELF
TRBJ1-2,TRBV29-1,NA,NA,SVEPTGRRGNGYT
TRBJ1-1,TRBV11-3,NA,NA,ASSFGTRNEAF
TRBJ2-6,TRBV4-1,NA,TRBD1,ASSQDRPGQNSAGANVLT